This T cell receptor (beta chain) was profiled in a study of monozygotic twins with inflammatory bowel disease. CDR1 MDHEN and CDR2 SYDVKM come from the germline V gene. CDR3 size: 12 residues. During cDNA synthesis, UMIs that each contained a 6-nucleotide sample barcode were added by means of template switching. cDNA for TCRalpha and TCRbeta was amplified by nested PCRs of roughly 15 then 8 to 10 cycles. From the 5' RACE reads, TCRdb lists one entry per CDR3 protein and no DNA. Recorded for this sample: under 350,000 distinct CDR3 sequences. Study outcomes and limitations: Support was absent for any single strong signal or clonotype linked to IBD.

Worth noting for this clonotype: The antigen is not known.

Sequenced input: blood. The clonotype was recovered from a human donor with ulcerative colitis or Crohn's disease, or a healthy co-twin of an affected twin (not recorded which). The chain combines TRBV28 with TRBJ1-1. The CDR3 region is CASSPVGTEAFF.